This T cell receptor beta chain emerged from a study of control samples from healthy donors and cancer patients. Data came from immunoSEQ multiplex PCR; TCRdb stores just in-frame clones and leaves some out. The profile shows about 98,000 clones, roughly 94% of them singletons. The ends were cut back, 0 bases at V and 0 bases at J, with 8 bases in the middle. This CDR3 has 16 amino acids. Germline V gene data show CDR1 as LGHNA and CDR2 as YNFKEQ. The sequenced sample was blood. The chain links TRBV4-2 to TRBJ2-2; the D is unclear. This receptor was obtained from a woman aged 18-29 years in good health. The CDR3 is CASSQESDSNTGELFF. The CDR3, as DNA: TGTGCCAGCAGCCAAGAAAGCGACTCGAACACCGGGGAGCTGTTTTTT.